The source of this T cell receptor (beta chain) is a study of technical replicates of blood from several donors. The data were produced by immunoSEQ multiplex PCR, yet TCRdb's version contains in-frame clones alone and is incomplete. The table has 74,000 or so clones, 96% seen once. From germline, CDR1 is SEHNR and CDR2 FQNEAQ (reference sequence). The ends were cut back, 0 bases at V and 6 bases at J, with 9 bases in the middle. The CDR3 contains 13 residues. This clone was observed once. The sequence came from a human donor in good health. Material: T cells isolated from PBMCs. The chain combines TRBV7-9 with TRBJ2-7; the D gene is possibly TRBD2 (5 bases). The CDR3 spells CASSLAGEGEQYF. In DNA form, the CDR3 reads TGTGCCAGCAGCTTAGCGGGAGAGGGCGAGCAGTACTTC.